These T cell receptor beta chains were read from a single sample in a study of blood T cell repertoires in COVID-19. Generated by immunoSEQ multiplex PCR, the TCRdb table keeps only in-frame clones and is missing some. Among tens of thousands of clones listed, about nine tenths were seen once. Sequencing was done on a sample of peripheral blood. The receptors come from a man between 40 and 49 years old with acute or convalescent COVID-19. The CDR3 runs from the conserved cysteine through the conserved F or W. A D gene is named only where the DNA matches it firmly. The size of a clone is reported for some rows only, either as once, few or many, or as a class for expanded clones.

J,D,V,size,CDR3,DNA
TRBJ2-2,TRBD1,TRBV5-1,NA,CASSTGTGHTGELFF,TGCGCCAGCAGCACCGGGACAGGTCACACCGGGGAGCTGTTTTTT
TRBJ2-5,NA,TRBV11-3,once,CASSSGDRDSETQYF,TGTGCCAGCAGCTCCGGAGACAGGGACTCCGAGACCCAGTACTTC
TRBJ1-1,NA,TRBV7-3,NA,CASSFGGFGNTEAFF,TGTGCCAGCAGCTTTGGGGGGTTTGGGAACACTGAAGCTTTCTTT
TRBJ1-1,TRBD1,TRBV18,once,CASLRTGKGTEAFF,TGTGCCAGCCTCAGGACAGGGAAGGGCACTGAAGCTTTCTTT
TRBJ2-1,NA,TRBV19,NA,CASSIGIRGTYNEQFF,TGTGCCAGTAGTATAGGTATAAGGGGGACCTACAATGAGCAGTTCTTC
TRBJ1-3,NA,TRBV18,NA,CASSPSGDSGSGNTIYF,TGTGCCAGCTCACCATCCGGGGATTCCGGGTCTGGAAACACCATATATTTT
TRBJ1-2,TRBD1,TRBV5-1,NA,CASSLQGSDGGYTF,TGCGCCAGCAGCTTACAGGGGTCAGACGGTGGCTACACCTTC
TRBJ2-5,NA,TRBV19,NA,CASSIMGLQETQYF,TGTGCCAGTAGTATAATGGGACTGCAAGAGACCCAGTACTTC
TRBJ2-2,NA,TRBV21-1,NA,CASTNAGGLTGELFF,TGTGCCAGCACCAACGCGGGAGGCCTCACCGGGGAGCTGTTTTTT
TRBJ2-5,NA,TRBV18,NA,CASWSRDKGETQYF,TGTGCCAGCTGGAGCCGGGACAAGGGAGAGACCCAGTACTTC
TRBJ1-1,NA,TRBV15,NA,CATSRPSNTEAFF,TGTGCCACCAGCAGACCTTCGAACACTGAAGCTTTCTTT
TRBJ2-7,TRBD2,TRBV7-6,NA,CASSLGGSGSYEQYF,TGTGCCAGCAGCTTAGGAGGCAGCGGGAGTTACGAGCAGTACTTC
TRBJ2-6,NA,TRBV5-4,NA,CASSRRETGANVLTF,TGTGCCAGCAGTCGGCGGGAAACTGGGGCCAACGTCCTGACTTTC
TRBJ2-3,TRBD1,TRBV5-5,NA,CASRRGQGYSDTQYF,TGTGCCAGCAGGCGGGGACAGGGATATAGCGATACGCAGTATTTT
TRBJ1-2,NA,TRBV29-1,NA,CSVWDYTASYGYTF,TGCAGCGTTTGGGACTATACGGCCTCCTATGGCTACACCTTC
TRBJ1-5,TRBD1,TRBV30,NA,CAWRTNVGQGNQPQHF,TGTGCCTGGAGGACTAATGTGGGACAGGGCAATCAGCCCCAGCATTTT
TRBJ2-6,NA,TRBV19,once,CASRSSGLSGANVLTF,TGTGCCAGTAGGTCCTCGGGACTCTCTGGGGCCAACGTCCTGACTTTC
TRBJ2-7,NA,TRBV12-2,once,CASRFRREREGYLYEQYF,TGTGCAAGTCGCTTCCGCAGAGAGCGGGAGGGCTATCTCTACGAGCAGTACTTC
TRBJ1-3,NA,TRBV7-9,NA,CASSIGGSSGNTIYF,TGTGCCAGCAGCATCGGCGGAAGCTCTGGAAACACCATATATTTT
TRBJ1-1,NA,TRBV5-6,NA,CASSGADSYTEAFF,TGTGCCAGCAGCGGTGCGGACAGCTACACTGAAGCTTTCTTT
TRBJ1-1,NA,TRBV6-5,NA,CASDRGLGTEAFF,TGTGCCAGCGACCGGGGTTTGGGAACTGAAGCTTTCTTT
TRBJ2-7,NA,TRBV21-1,NA,CASSKGRTSESCYEQYF,TGTGCCAGCAGCAAAGGCCGGACTAGCGAATCCTGCTACGAGCAGTACTTC
TRBJ1-6,TRBD1,TRBV10-1,NA,CASSESAGGQGNSPLHF,TGCGCCAGCAGTGAGTCGGCCGGAGGACAGGGGAATTCACCCCTCCACTTT
TRBJ2-5,TRBD1,TRBV5-6,NA,CASSAGTGGETQYF,TGTGCCAGCAGCGCCGGGACAGGGGGGGAGACCCAGTACTTC
TRBJ2-4,TRBD2,TRBV19,NA,CASTRARGGTKNIQYF,TGTGCCAGTACCCGCGCCCGGGGGGGGACCAAAAACATTCAGTACTTC
TRBJ1-2,TRBD1,TRBV4-1,NA,CASSQVGQGAEGGYTF,TGCGCCAGCAGCCAAGTTGGACAGGGGGCTGAAGGAGGCTACACCTTC
TRBJ1-5,NA,TRBV25-1,NA,CASSDTGPWDQPQHF,TGTGCCAGCAGCGATACAGGGCCATGGGATCAGCCCCAGCATTTT
TRBJ1-1,NA,TRBV6-5,once,CASRATGTNTEAFF,TGTGCCAGCAGGGCCACAGGGACGAACACTGAAGCTTTCTTT
TRBJ1-4,NA,TRBV15,NA,CATSRGQGNEKLFF,TGTGCCACCAGCAGAGGCCAGGGGAATGAAAAACTGTTTTTT
TRBJ2-7,TRBD1,TRBV19,NA,CASSILDRGHEQYF,TGTGCCAGTAGTATCTTGGACAGGGGGCACGAGCAGTACTTC
TRBJ1-1,NA,TRBV4-1,NA,CASSQGGLDEAFF,TGCGCCAGCAGCCAAGGGGGGCTTGATGAAGCTTTCTTT
TRBJ2-1,TRBD2,TRBV27,NA,CASNTPGLAGRSEQFF,TGTGCCAGCAACACTCCGGGACTAGCGGGGCGTAGTGAGCAGTTCTTC
TRBJ1-5,NA,TRBV30,NA,CAWRGQKGQPQHF,TGTGCCTGGAGGGGACAAAAGGGACAGCCCCAGCATTTT
TRBJ2-7,NA,TRBV7-2,NA,CASSLIIGTNYEQYF,TGTGCCAGCAGCTTAATAATTGGAACTAACTACGAGCAGTACTTC
TRBJ2-3,TRBD2,TRBV7-6,NA,CASSLIPGGPKDTQYF,TGTGCCAGCAGCTTAATCCCGGGAGGGCCCAAGGATACGCAGTATTTT
TRBJ2-7,TRBD2,TRBV7-6,NA,CASSPVAGGPQEQYF,TGTGCCAGCAGCCCAGTGGCGGGAGGGCCCCAGGAGCAGTACTTC
TRBJ1-4,TRBD1,TRBV10-2,NA,CASSEWGQGEKLFF,TGCGCCAGCAGTGAGTGGGGACAGGGGGAAAAACTGTTTTTT
TRBJ2-3,TRBD2,TRBV7-2,NA,CASSFPNFSGGGFTDTQYF,TGTGCCAGCAGCTTCCCAAACTTTAGCGGGGGAGGGTTCACAGATACGCAGTATTTT
TRBJ2-2,TRBD2,TRBV5-1,NA,CASSFPGTSGSITGELFF,TGCGCCAGCAGCTTCCCTGGGACTAGCGGGAGTATCACCGGGGAGCTGTTTTTT
TRBJ1-5,NA,TRBV19,NA,CASRHRASQPQHF,TGTGCCAGTAGGCACAGAGCAAGTCAGCCCCAGCATTTT
TRBJ1-4,NA,TRBV29-1,NA,CSARQGEKLFF,TGCAGCGCCCGTCAGGGGGAAAAACTGTTTTTT
TRBJ1-2,NA,TRBV29-1,once,CSVEEASYGYTF,TGCAGCGTTGAGGAGGCTAGCTATGGCTACACCTTC
TRBJ2-1,NA,TRBV12-3/TRBV12-4,NA,CASSPQDEQFF,TGTGCCAGCAGTCCCCAGGATGAGCAGTTCTTC
TRBJ2-1,TRBD2,TRBV11-2,NA,CASSRLAGRLTYNEQFF,TGTGCCAGCAGTCGACTAGCGGGCCGGCTCACCTACAATGAGCAGTTCTTC
TRBJ2-7,TRBD1,TRBV2,NA,CASSPRQGAYEQYF,TGTGCCAGCAGCCCACGACAGGGGGCCTACGAGCAGTACTTC
TRBJ2-3,TRBD2,TRBV19,NA,CATNPGGRPSDTQYF,TGTGCCACAAATCCGGGCGGGAGGCCCTCGGATACGCAGTATTTT
TRBJ2-3,NA,TRBV11-2,NA,CASSPIQGDTQYF,TGTGCCAGCAGCCCGATCCAGGGAGATACGCAGTATTTT
TRBJ2-3,NA,TRBV5-1,NA,CASSGSRGGGTDTQYF,TGCGCCAGCAGCGGATCAAGGGGTGGGGGCACAGATACGCAGTATTTT
TRBJ1-6,NA,TRBV6-5,medium-sized,CASGYPPQGASPLHF,TGTGCCAGCGGCTACCCCCCTCAGGGTGCTTCACCCCTCCACTTT
TRBJ2-1,TRBD2,TRBV6-6,NA,CASLSGTRGDEQFF,TGTGCCAGCTTGAGCGGGACTAGGGGCGATGAGCAGTTCTTC
TRBJ1-2,NA,TRBV10-3,NA,CAISNRERTNYGYTF,TGTGCCATCAGTAACAGGGAAAGGACTAACTATGGCTACACCTTC
TRBJ2-7,NA,TRBV5-6,NA,CASSGGSQVSSEQYF,TGTGCCAGCAGCGGCGGATCACAGGTTTCCAGCGAGCAGTACTTC